The 8 T cell receptor beta chains below were found in one sample sequenced in a study of OX40 agonist ivuxolimab in advanced cancers. The table came from immunoSEQ multiplex PCR; TCRdb's copy has only in-frame clones and leaves some out. The sample has over 15,000 clones; approximately 82% are singletons. The starting material was CD4+ or CD8+ T cells sorted from blood, obtained in a trial of the OX40 agonist ivuxolimab. These receptors all stem from an adult with an advanced solid tumor such as melanoma, head and neck, liver or kidney cancer.

The chain recombines TRBV7-2 with TRBJ2-7, with 7 bases that match TRBD1. The CDR3 consists of 14 residues. The germline CDR1 and CDR2 sequences are SGHTA and FQGNSA. Germline trimming cut 5 bases from V and 3 bases from J; bases unmatched to any gene: 7. The CDR3 is CASSTQGLSYEQYF. Here the CDR3 DNA reads TGTGCCAGCAGCACACAGGGGCTAAGCTACGAGCAGTACTTC.

CDR3: CASSQDFRTGVRDEQYF. In nucleotides, the CDR3 is TGTGCCAGCAGCCAAGATTTCAGGACAGGGGTAAGGGACGAGCAGTACTTC. The chain joins TRBV14 to TRBJ2-5; TRBD1 matches 9 bases. The DNA end favors TRBJ2-7, so the J call may be wrong. This CDR3 contains 17 residues. CDR1 is SGHDN, CDR2 FVKESK, per germline.

This clone was detected only once. The rearrangement uses TRBV6-5 and TRBJ1-6; D remains ambiguous. V lost 2 bases and J 5 bases, leaving 7 bases between the germline ends. The CDR3 is 14 amino acids. Germline V gene sequence: CDR1 MNHEY, CDR2 SVGAGI. CDR3 coding DNA: TGTGCCAGCAGTTACATCTCAAATAATTCACCCCTCCACTTT. Translation gives CASSYISNNSPLHF.

This chain joins TRBV5-1 and TRBJ2-3; D may correspond to TRBD1 or TRBD2 (5 bases each). Germline V gene sequence: CDR1 SGHRS, CDR2 YFSETQ. V was trimmed by 1 base and J by 2 bases, leaving 8 bases between them. This CDR3 has 14 residues. As DNA, the CDR3 is TGCGCCAGCAGCTTGATGGGGGACACAGATACGCAGTATTTT. This translates into CASSLMGDTDTQYF.

V gene TRBV7-2 combines with J gene TRBJ1-1, with TRBD1 as a possible D gene (6 bases). The germline V gene has CDR1 SGHTA and CDR2 FQGNSA. The CDR3 loop spans 14 amino acids. Deletions cut 3 bases from V and 4 bases from J, with 12 bases between. CDR3 in amino acids: CASSFWGHSTEAFF. The CDR3 DNA reads TGTGCCAGCAGCTTTTGGGGGCACTCCACTGAAGCTTTCTTT.

This chain links TRBV2 with TRBJ2-2; maybe TRBD2 (6 bases). V lost 10 bases, J lost 4 bases, and 16 bases lay in between. The CDR3 contains 14 residues. Per germline, CDR1 SNHLY and CDR2 FYNNEI. Here the CDR3 reads CATGGFGGTGELFF. For the CDR3, the DNA is TGTGCCACCGGTGGCTTCGGGGGCACCGGGGAGCTGTTTTTT.

The V and J genes are TRBV30 and TRBJ2-2; the match to TRBD1 covers 8 bases. The CDR3 spans 15 residues. Trimming at V came to 4 bases and at J to 6 bases, leaving 10 bases not matched to a gene. Germline-derived CDR1 and CDR2 are GTSNPN and SVGIG (reference sequence). CDR3: CAWKLRQGRSGELFF. The CDR3 coding sequence is TGTGCCTGGAAACTTAGACAGGGGAGGTCCGGGGAGCTGTTTTTT.

This sequence joins TRBV19 and TRBJ1-2; D unclear. The ends were cut back, 3 bases at V and 6 bases at J, with 11 bases in the middle. The CDR3 totals 13 residues. The V gene's germline CDR1 is LNHDA and CDR2 SQIVND (reference sequence). The CDR3 protein is CASSMVERNGYTF. CDR3 sequence (DNA): TGTGCCAGTAGTATGGTGGAAAGGAATGGCTACACCTTC.